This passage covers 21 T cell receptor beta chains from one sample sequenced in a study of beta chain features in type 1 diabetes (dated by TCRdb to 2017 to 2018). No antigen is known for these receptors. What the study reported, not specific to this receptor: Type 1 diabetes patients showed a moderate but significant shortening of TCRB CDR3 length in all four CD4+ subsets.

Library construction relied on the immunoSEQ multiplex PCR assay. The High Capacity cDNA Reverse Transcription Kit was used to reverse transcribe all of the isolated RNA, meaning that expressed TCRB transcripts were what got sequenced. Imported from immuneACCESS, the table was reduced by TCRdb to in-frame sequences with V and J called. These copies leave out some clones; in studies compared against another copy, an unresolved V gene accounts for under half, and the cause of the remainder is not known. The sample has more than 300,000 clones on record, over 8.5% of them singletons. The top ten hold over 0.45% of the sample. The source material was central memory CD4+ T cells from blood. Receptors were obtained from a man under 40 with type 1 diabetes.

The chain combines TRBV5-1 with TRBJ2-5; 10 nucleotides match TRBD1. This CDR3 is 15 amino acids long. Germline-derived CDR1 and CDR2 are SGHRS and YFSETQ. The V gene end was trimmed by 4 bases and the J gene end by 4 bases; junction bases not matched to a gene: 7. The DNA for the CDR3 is TGCGCCAGCAGCACGGACAGGGGGGTAGGAGAGACCCAGTACTTC. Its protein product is CASSTDRGVGETQYF.

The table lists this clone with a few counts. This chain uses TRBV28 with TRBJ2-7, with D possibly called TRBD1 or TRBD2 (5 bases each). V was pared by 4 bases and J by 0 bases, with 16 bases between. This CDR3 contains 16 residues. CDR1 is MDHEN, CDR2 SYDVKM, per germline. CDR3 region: CASSSLRDVHSYEQYF. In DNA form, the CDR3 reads TGTGCCAGCAGTTCGCTGAGGGACGTACACTCCTACGAGCAGTACTTC.

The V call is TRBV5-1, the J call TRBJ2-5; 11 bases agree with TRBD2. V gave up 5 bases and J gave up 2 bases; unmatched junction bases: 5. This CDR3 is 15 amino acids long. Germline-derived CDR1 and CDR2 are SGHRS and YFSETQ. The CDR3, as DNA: TGCGCCAGCAGGGGGGGACTAGCGGATCAAGAGACCCAGTACTTC. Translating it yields CASRGGLADQETQYF.

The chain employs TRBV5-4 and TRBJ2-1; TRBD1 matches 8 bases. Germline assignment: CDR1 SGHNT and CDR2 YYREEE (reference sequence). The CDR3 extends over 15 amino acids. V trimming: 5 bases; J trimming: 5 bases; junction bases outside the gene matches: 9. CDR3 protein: CASSGNRGTDNEQFF. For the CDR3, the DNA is TGTGCCAGCAGTGGGAACAGGGGGACTGACAATGAGCAGTTCTTC.

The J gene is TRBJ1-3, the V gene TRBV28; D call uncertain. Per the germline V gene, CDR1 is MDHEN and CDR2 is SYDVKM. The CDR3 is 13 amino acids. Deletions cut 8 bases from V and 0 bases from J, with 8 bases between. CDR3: CASLFSSGNTIYF. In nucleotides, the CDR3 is TGTGCCAGCCTCTTCAGCTCTGGAAACACCATATATTTT.

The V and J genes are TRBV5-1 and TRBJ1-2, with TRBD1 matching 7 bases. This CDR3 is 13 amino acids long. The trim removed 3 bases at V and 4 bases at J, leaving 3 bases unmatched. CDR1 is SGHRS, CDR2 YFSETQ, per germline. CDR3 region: CASSSEGAYGYTF. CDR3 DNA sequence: TGCGCCAGCAGCTCCGAGGGGGCCTATGGCTACACCTTC.

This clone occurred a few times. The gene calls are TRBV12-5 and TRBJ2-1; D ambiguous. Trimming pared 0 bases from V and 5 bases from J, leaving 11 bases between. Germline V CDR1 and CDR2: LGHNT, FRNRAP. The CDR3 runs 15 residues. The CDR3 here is CASGLVTGENNEQFF. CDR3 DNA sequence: TGTGCTAGTGGTTTGGTAACCGGAGAAAACAATGAGCAGTTCTTC.

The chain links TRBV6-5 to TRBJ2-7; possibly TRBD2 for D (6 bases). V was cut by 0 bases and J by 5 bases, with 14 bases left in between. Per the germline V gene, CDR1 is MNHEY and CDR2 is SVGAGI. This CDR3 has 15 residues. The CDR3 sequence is CASSYSTSGAHEQYF. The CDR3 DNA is TGTGCCAGCAGTTACTCGACTAGTGGTGCCCACGAGCAGTACTTC.

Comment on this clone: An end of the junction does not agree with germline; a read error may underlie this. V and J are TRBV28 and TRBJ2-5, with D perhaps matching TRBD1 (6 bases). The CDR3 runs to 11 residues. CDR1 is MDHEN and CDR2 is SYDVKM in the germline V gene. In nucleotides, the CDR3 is TGTGCCAGCAGTTTATTAGCCAGGGGTAACTTC. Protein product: CASSLLARGNF.

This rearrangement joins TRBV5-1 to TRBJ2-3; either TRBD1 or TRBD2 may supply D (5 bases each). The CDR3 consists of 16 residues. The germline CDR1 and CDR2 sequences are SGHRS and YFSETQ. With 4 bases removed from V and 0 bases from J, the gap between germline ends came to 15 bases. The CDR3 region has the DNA TGCGCCAGCAGCATCTCCGGGACGCCTAGCACAGATACGCAGTATTTT. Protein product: CASSISGTPSTDTQYF.

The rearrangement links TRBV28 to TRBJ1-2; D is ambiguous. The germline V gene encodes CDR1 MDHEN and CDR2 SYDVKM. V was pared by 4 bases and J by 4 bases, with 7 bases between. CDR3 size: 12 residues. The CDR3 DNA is TGTGCCAGCAGTTCAGTGGCCTATGGCTACACCTTC. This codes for CASSSVAYGYTF.

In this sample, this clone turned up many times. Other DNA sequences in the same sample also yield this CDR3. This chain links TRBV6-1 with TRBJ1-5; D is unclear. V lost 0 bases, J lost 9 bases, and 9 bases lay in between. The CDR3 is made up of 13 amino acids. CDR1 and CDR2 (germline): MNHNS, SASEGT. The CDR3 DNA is TGTGCCAGCAGTGAAGCGCGACCCGGGCCCCAGCATTTT. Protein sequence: CASSEARPGPQHF.

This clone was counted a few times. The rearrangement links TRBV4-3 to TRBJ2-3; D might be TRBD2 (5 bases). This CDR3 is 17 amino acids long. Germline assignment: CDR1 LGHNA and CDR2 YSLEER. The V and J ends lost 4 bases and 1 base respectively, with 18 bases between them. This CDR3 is CASSLERTGSGTDTQYF. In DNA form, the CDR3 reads TGCGCCAGCAGCCTGGAACGGACGGGGTCCGGCACAGATACGCAGTATTTT.

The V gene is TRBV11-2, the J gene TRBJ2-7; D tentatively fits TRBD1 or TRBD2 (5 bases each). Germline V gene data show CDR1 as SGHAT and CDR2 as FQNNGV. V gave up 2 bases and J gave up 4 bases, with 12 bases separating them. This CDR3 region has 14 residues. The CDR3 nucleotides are TGTGCCAGCAGCTTACAGGGACCAAATTACGAGCAGTACTTC. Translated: CASSLQGPNYEQYF.

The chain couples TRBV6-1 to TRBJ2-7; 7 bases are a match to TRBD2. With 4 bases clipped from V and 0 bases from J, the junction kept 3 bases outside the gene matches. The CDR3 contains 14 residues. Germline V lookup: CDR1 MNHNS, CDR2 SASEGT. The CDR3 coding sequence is TGTGCCAGCAGTGTCGGGAGGCACTCCTACGAGCAGTACTTC. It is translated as CASSVGRHSYEQYF.

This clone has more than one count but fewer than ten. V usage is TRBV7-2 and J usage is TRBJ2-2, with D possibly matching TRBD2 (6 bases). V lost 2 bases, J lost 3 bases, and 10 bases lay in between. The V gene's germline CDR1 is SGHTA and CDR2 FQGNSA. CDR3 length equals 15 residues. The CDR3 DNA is TGTGCCAGCAGCTTAATGGGGACTGACACCGGGGAGCTGTTTTTT. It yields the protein CASSLMGTDTGELFF.

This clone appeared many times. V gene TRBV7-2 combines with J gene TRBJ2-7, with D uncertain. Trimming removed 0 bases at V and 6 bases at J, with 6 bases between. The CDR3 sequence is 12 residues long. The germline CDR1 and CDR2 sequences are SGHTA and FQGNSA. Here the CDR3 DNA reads TGTGCCAGCAGCTTAGCGGTCACCGAGCAGTACTTC. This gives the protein CASSLAVTEQYF.

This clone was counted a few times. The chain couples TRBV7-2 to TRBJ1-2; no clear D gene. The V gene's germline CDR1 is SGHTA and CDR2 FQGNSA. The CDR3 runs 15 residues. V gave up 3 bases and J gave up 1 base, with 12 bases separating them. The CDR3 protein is CASSLATRDNYGYTF. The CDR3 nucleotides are TGTGCCAGCAGCTTGGCCACGAGGGATAACTATGGCTACACCTTC.

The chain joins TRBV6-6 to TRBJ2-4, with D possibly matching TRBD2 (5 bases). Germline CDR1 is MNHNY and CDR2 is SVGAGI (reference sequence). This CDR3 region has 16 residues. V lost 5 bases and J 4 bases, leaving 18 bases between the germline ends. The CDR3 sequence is CASSPRGAMGKNIQYF. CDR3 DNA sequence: TGTGCCAGCAGTCCTCGGGGTGCGATGGGGAAAAACATTCAGTACTTC.

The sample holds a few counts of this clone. In DNA form, the CDR3 reads TGTGCCTGGAGGCAACGACAGTTTCCTTTCTACGAGCAGTACTTC. The encoded protein is CAWRQRQFPFYEQYF. V gene TRBV30 combines with J gene TRBJ2-7, with D perhaps matching TRBD1 (5 bases). The V end lost 3 bases, the J end lost 3 bases, and 18 bases lay between the germline ends. CDR1 is GTSNPN, CDR2 SVGIG, per germline (reference sequence). The CDR3 runs 15 residues.

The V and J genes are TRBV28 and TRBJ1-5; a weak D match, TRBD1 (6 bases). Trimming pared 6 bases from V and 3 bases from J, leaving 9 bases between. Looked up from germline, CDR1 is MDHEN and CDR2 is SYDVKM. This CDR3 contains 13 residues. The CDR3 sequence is CASRTGYNQPQHF. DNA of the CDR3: TGTGCCAGCAGAACAGGGTACAATCAGCCCCAGCATTTT.